A selection of T cell receptor beta chains follows, all from one sample in a study of cytomegalovirus exposure and HLA in healthy donors. The data were produced by immunoSEQ multiplex PCR, yet TCRdb's version contains in-frame clones alone and is incomplete. The sample shows 150,000 to 200,000 clones, 55% to 75% of them seen only once. Sequenced: PBMCs. Receptors were obtained from a human donor in good health. The CDR3 runs from the conserved cysteine through the conserved F or W. D genes are given only for firm matches. The size entry is marked missing in some rows and otherwise reads once, few, many or a size class.

d_call: TRBD1
v_call: TRBV29-1
clone_size: .
j_call: TRBJ2-7
cdr3_nt: TGCAGCGTTGAAGGGGTTCCGACAGGGGGTGGCGAGCAGTACTTC
cdr3_aa: CSVEGVPTGGGEQYF

d_call: .
v_call: TRBV30
clone_size: .
j_call: TRBJ1-2
cdr3_nt: TGTGCCTGGATAATAAGCCGGCGGGGCTACACCTTC
cdr3_aa: CAWIISRRGYTF

d_call: .
v_call: TRBV4-1
clone_size: .
j_call: TRBJ2-5
cdr3_nt: TGCGCCAGCAGCCATCCCTCGGGGGAGACCCAGTACTTC
cdr3_aa: CASSHPSGETQYF

d_call: .
v_call: TRBV29-1
clone_size: .
j_call: TRBJ1-1
cdr3_nt: TGCAGCGTTGAACCCCAATCAAACACTGAAGCTTTCTTT
cdr3_aa: CSVEPQSNTEAFF

d_call: .
v_call: TRBV19
clone_size: .
j_call: TRBJ2-1
cdr3_nt: TGTGCCTTACTAGGCAGCAACAATGAGCAGTTCTTC
cdr3_aa: CALLGSNNEQFF

d_call: .
v_call: TRBV20-1
clone_size: .
j_call: TRBJ1-4
cdr3_nt: TGCAGTGCTAGAAATCTAGTAAAACTGTTTTTT
cdr3_aa: CSARNLVKLFF

d_call: .
v_call: TRBV7-9
clone_size: .
j_call: TRBJ1-5
cdr3_nt: TGTGCCAGCAGCCTCGAGAATCAGCCCCAGCATTTT
cdr3_aa: CASSLENQPQHF

d_call: .
v_call: TRBV30
clone_size: .
j_call: TRBJ1-1
cdr3_nt: TGTGCCTGGAGTGAAAACAGGGTCGTGATTATCACTGAAGCTTTCTTT
cdr3_aa: CAWSENRVVIITEAFF

d_call: TRBD1
v_call: TRBV10-2
clone_size: .
j_call: TRBJ1-2
cdr3_nt: TGCGCCAGCGGGACAGGGGCTAACTATGGCTACACCTTC
cdr3_aa: CASGTGANYGYTF

d_call: TRBD1
v_call: TRBV5-1
clone_size: once
j_call: TRBJ1-1
cdr3_nt: TGCGCCAGCAGCCCCGGGACAGGGGACTCCGCTGAAGCTTTCTTT
cdr3_aa: CASSPGTGDSAEAFF

d_call: TRBD2
v_call: TRBV4-3
clone_size: .
j_call: TRBJ2-1
cdr3_nt: TGCGCCAGCAGCCAAGATCTAGCGGGGGGGCAGAATGAGCAGTTCTTC
cdr3_aa: CASSQDLAGGQNEQFF

d_call: .
v_call: TRBV2
clone_size: .
j_call: TRBJ1-1
cdr3_nt: TGTGCCAGCAGTCTTTCAGCCGGAGGTGAAGCTTTCTTT
cdr3_aa: CASSLSAGGEAFF

d_call: .
v_call: TRBV10-2
clone_size: few
j_call: TRBJ2-3
cdr3_nt: TGCGCCAGCAGTGCTGGCCCAAGTGATACGCAGTATTTT
cdr3_aa: CASSAGPSDTQYF

d_call: .
v_call: TRBV5-4
clone_size: .
j_call: TRBJ1-1
cdr3_nt: TGTGCCAGCAGCCTGGACAACAGTGAAGCTTTCTTT
cdr3_aa: CASSLDNSEAFF

d_call: TRBD1
v_call: TRBV7-9
clone_size: .
j_call: TRBJ1-4
cdr3_nt: TGTGCCAGCAGCCTCCTGACAGGGGCCGGTGAAAAACTGTTTTTT
cdr3_aa: CASSLLTGAGEKLFF

d_call: TRBD2
v_call: TRBV7-9
clone_size: .
j_call: TRBJ2-7
cdr3_nt: TGTGCCAGCAGCTTAACCCCGGGGGGGCCGTACGAGCAGTACTTC
cdr3_aa: CASSLTPGGPYEQYF

d_call: .
v_call: TRBV5-1
clone_size: once
j_call: TRBJ2-2
cdr3_nt: TGCGCCAGCAGCTTTACCCCCCTCGGGAACACCGGGGAGCTGTTTTTT
cdr3_aa: CASSFTPLGNTGELFF

d_call: TRBD1
v_call: TRBV29-1
clone_size: .
j_call: TRBJ2-7
cdr3_nt: TGCAGCGTCCAGGGGGATGCGTACGAGCAGTACTTC
cdr3_aa: CSVQGDAYEQYF

d_call: TRBD1
v_call: TRBV7-6
clone_size: .
j_call: TRBJ2-7
cdr3_nt: TGTGCCAGCAGCGCCTCAGGGGGAAGCTCCTACGAGCAGTACTTC
cdr3_aa: CASSASGGSSYEQYF

d_call: TRBD1
v_call: TRBV7-9
clone_size: .
j_call: TRBJ1-2
cdr3_nt: TGTGCCAGCAGCTTGTTTGGGACAGGGGACCGGAACTTTGGCTACACCTTC
cdr3_aa: CASSLFGTGDRNFGYTF

d_call: TRBD1
v_call: TRBV29-1
clone_size: .
j_call: TRBJ1-1
cdr3_nt: TGCAGCGTCGGACAGGGTCACACTGAAGCTTTCTTT
cdr3_aa: CSVGQGHTEAFF

d_call: TRBD2
v_call: TRBV5-1
clone_size: .
j_call: TRBJ2-5
cdr3_nt: TGCGCCAGCAGCTTCTTGCCTAGCGGGACCCAAGAGACCCAGTACTTC
cdr3_aa: CASSFLPSGTQETQYF

d_call: .
v_call: TRBV29-1
clone_size: few
j_call: TRBJ1-2
cdr3_nt: TGCAGCGTTGACCGGGGATCATTGGGAGGCTACACCTTC
cdr3_aa: CSVDRGSLGGYTF

d_call: .
v_call: TRBV29-1
clone_size: few
j_call: TRBJ2-2
cdr3_nt: TGCAGCGTTGAATACGGGGATAACACCGGGGAGCTGTTTTTT
cdr3_aa: CSVEYGDNTGELFF

d_call: .
v_call: TRBV2
clone_size: .
j_call: TRBJ1-5
cdr3_nt: TGTGCCATCAGCAATCCAGGGACTAATCAGCCCCAGCATTTT
cdr3_aa: CAISNPGTNQPQHF

d_call: TRBD1
v_call: TRBV7-9
clone_size: .
j_call: TRBJ2-3
cdr3_nt: TGTGCCAGCAGCCCATTACGGACAGGGGGTAGCACAGATACGCAGTATTTT
cdr3_aa: CASSPLRTGGSTDTQYF

d_call: TRBD1
v_call: TRBV5-1
clone_size: .
j_call: TRBJ1-1
cdr3_nt: TGCGCCAGCAGTTTCGGACCTAGGACAGGAGACACTGAAGCTTTCTTT
cdr3_aa: CASSFGPRTGDTEAFF